The rows below give T cell receptor beta chains drawn from one sample of a study of a mutant IDH1 vaccine in newly diagnosed glioma. The repertoire was sequenced with immunoSEQ multiplex PCR; TCRdb's copy has only in-frame clones and lacks some. The sample consists of about 82,000 clones, 65% to 90% of them appearing once. No antigens are known for them. Material: PBMCs, obtained from a glioma patient whose treatment included an IDH1 peptide vaccine. Receptors originate from a man aged 25-40 years with glioma. Some clones in this sample may be carry-over from other donors' samples. Both conserved end residues are part of each CDR3. The order of the fields is clone size, J gene, V gene, D gene, CDR3 protein, CDR3 DNA. D genes are given only for firm matches. The size of a clone is reported for some rows only, either as once, few or many, or as a class for expanded clones.

abundance: .; j_gene: TRBJ2-2; v_gene: TRBV14; d_gene: .; CDR3aa: CASSHPPGGTGELFF; CDR3nt: TGTGCCAGCAGCCACCCCCCCGGGGGAACCGGGGAGCTGTTTTTT
abundance: .; j_gene: TRBJ2-2; v_gene: TRBV18; d_gene: .; CDR3aa: CASSPVTGSNTGELFF; CDR3nt: TGTGCCAGCTCACCGGTGACAGGCTCGAACACCGGGGAGCTGTTTTTT
abundance: .; j_gene: TRBJ1-1; v_gene: TRBV5-1; d_gene: .; CDR3aa: CASSFSGGGTEAFF; CDR3nt: TGCGCCAGCAGCTTTAGTGGCGGGGGCACTGAAGCTTTCTTT
abundance: .; j_gene: TRBJ2-7; v_gene: TRBV7-2; d_gene: TRBD2; CDR3aa: CASSLSGLAGDEQYF; CDR3nt: TGTGCCAGCAGCTTATCGGGACTAGCGGGGGACGAGCAGTACTTC
abundance: .; j_gene: TRBJ1-1; v_gene: TRBV10-3; d_gene: .; CDR3aa: CAIAGKGNTEAFF; CDR3nt: TGTGCCATCGCAGGGAAAGGAAACACTGAAGCTTTCTTT
abundance: .; j_gene: TRBJ2-5; v_gene: TRBV5-4; d_gene: .; CDR3aa: CASSLRDLSETQYF; CDR3nt: TGTGCCAGCAGCTTACGCGACCTCTCAGAGACCCAGTACTTC
abundance: .; j_gene: TRBJ1-5; v_gene: TRBV6-1; d_gene: .; CDR3aa: CASREGGNGQPQHF; CDR3nt: TGTGCCAGCAGGGAGGGGGGAAATGGACAGCCCCAGCATTTT
abundance: .; j_gene: TRBJ1-3; v_gene: TRBV11-2; d_gene: .; CDR3aa: CASSLDPAGAAGNTIYF; CDR3nt: TGTGCCAGCAGCTTAGATCCGGCGGGGGCCGCCGGAAACACCATATATTTT
abundance: .; j_gene: TRBJ1-5; v_gene: TRBV15; d_gene: TRBD1; CDR3aa: CATSRDRGRGNQPQHF; CDR3nt: TGTGCCACCAGCAGGGACAGGGGGCGAGGCAATCAGCCCCAGCATTTT
abundance: few; j_gene: TRBJ2-3; v_gene: TRBV29-1; d_gene: .; CDR3aa: CSVDFWGVSPRTDTQYF; CDR3nt: TGCAGCGTTGATTTTTGGGGAGTTAGCCCTCGCACAGATACGCAGTATTTT
abundance: .; j_gene: TRBJ2-3; v_gene: TRBV2; d_gene: TRBD1; CDR3aa: CASRVDKDRALQLDTQYF; CDR3nt: TGTGCCAGTCGGGTGGATAAGGACAGGGCCTTACAGTTGGATACGCAGTATTTT
abundance: .; j_gene: TRBJ2-5; v_gene: TRBV29-1; d_gene: .; CDR3aa: CSVDDSLETQYF; CDR3nt: TGCAGCGTTGATGACTCGTTGGAGACCCAGTACTTC
abundance: few; j_gene: TRBJ2-1; v_gene: TRBV6-1; d_gene: .; CDR3aa: CASSPRNNEQFF; CDR3nt: TGTGCCAGCAGTCCACGAAACAATGAGCAGTTCTTC
abundance: .; j_gene: TRBJ2-7; v_gene: TRBV6-6; d_gene: .; CDR3aa: CASSRADLYTHEQYF; CDR3nt: TGTGCCAGCAGCCGGGCAGACCTATACACCCACGAGCAGTACTTC